A selection of T cell receptor beta chains follows, all from one sample in a study of T cell repertoires in cytomegalovirus infection. These receptors have no identified antigens. MiXCR, applied by TCRdb to the reads, yields one record per CDR3 protein. Here the sample spans roughly 800,000 distinct CDR3 sequences, 29% being singletons. Sequencing was performed on cultured CD8+ T cells from PBMCs, taken from culture after CMV antigen stimulation. The receptor set was obtained from a human donor in good health (CMV status not recorded). Some clones in this sample may be carry-over from other donors' samples. Each CDR3 is given with its conserved first and last residue. A D gene is named only where the DNA matches it firmly. Size is stated for part of the rows, as once, few or many counts, or as a class when the clone is expanded.

clone_size,v_call,cdr3_length,d_call,j_call,cdr3_aa,cdr3_nt
NA,TRBV10-3,16,TRBD2,TRBJ2-1,CAISESGGRSYNEQFF,TGTGCCATCAGTGAGAGCGGGGGTCGTTCCTACAATGAGCAGTTCTTC
few,TRBV5-4,10,NA,TRBJ2-3,CAMEGVTQYF,TGTGCCATGGAGGGGGTTACGCAGTATTTT
few,TRBV6-8,17,NA,TRBJ2-2,CASSYSIGTGGTGELFF,TGTGCCAGCAGTTACTCGATTGGGACCGGAGGCACCGGGGAGCTGTTTTTT
NA,TRBV13,15,NA,TRBJ1-1,CASSLAPTSNTEAFF,TGTGCCAGCAGCTTGGCCCCGACCTCGAACACTGAAGCTTTCTTT
many,TRBV7-9,14,NA,TRBJ1-4,CASSAYRDEEKLFF,TGTGCCAGCAGCGCCTACAGGGATGAAGAAAAACTGTTTTTT
few,TRBV19,15,NA,TRBJ2-2,CASSMIPRAAGELFF,TGTGCCAGTAGTATGATTCCCAGGGCCGCCGGGGAGCTGTTTTTT
few,TRBV27,15,NA,TRBJ1-1,CASSLGPGGNTEAFF,TGTGCCAGCAGTTTAGGGCCGGGGGGGAACACTGAAGCTTTCTTT
few,TRBV29-1,15,TRBD1,TRBJ2-3,CSVEAQDRFTDTQYF,TGCAGCGTTGAAGCCCAGGACAGGTTCACAGATACGCAGTATTTT
few,TRBV7-9,15,NA,TRBJ2-1,CASSLAISGGNEQFF,TGTGCCAGCAGCTTAGCGATATCGGGCGGCAATGAGCAGTTCTTC
NA,TRBV7-8,15,NA,TRBJ2-5,CASSLIQSSRETQYF,TGTGCCAGCAGCTTAATACAGAGTTCTCGAGAGACCCAGTACTTC
NA,TRBV28,14,TRBD1,TRBJ1-5,CASRPTGGGQPQHF,TGTGCCAGCAGACCCACAGGGGGCGGTCAGCCCCAGCATTTT
NA,TRBV27,15,NA,TRBJ1-5,CASSPRDGTRQPQHF,TGTGCCAGCAGTCCCCGGGATGGTACGAGGCAGCCCCAGCATTTT
many,TRBV7-9,11,NA,TRBJ1-1,CASSLAAEAFF,TGTGCCAGCAGCTTAGCGGCTGAAGCTTTCTTT
NA,TRBV19,15,TRBD2,TRBJ2-3,CASSNPGGAWDTQYF,TGTGCCAGTAGCAACCCCGGGGGGGCGTGGGATACGCAGTATTTT
NA,TRBV27,13,NA,TRBJ1-1,CASSTGFYTEAFF,TGTGCCAGCAGCACAGGGTTCTACACTGAAGCTTTCTTT
NA,TRBV6-1,15,NA,TRBJ1-5,CASSEFDRNDQPQHF,TGTGCCAGCAGTGAATTCGACAGGAATGATCAGCCCCAGCATTTT
NA,TRBV6-5,16,TRBD2,TRBJ2-1,CASRTLMRGAYNEQFF,TGTGCCAGCAGGACCCTTATGCGGGGGGCTTACAATGAGCAGTTCTTC
few,TRBV28,15,NA,TRBJ1-5,CASSFMGFSYQPQHF,TGTGCCAGCAGTTTCATGGGTTTCAGTTATCAGCCCCAGCATTTT
few,TRBV7-9,13,NA,TRBJ2-7,CASSLGNRYEQYF,TGTGCCAGCAGCTTAGGAAATCGCTACGAGCAGTACTTC
few,TRBV9,15,TRBD1,TRBJ2-3,CASTELGGGTDTQYF,TGTGCCAGCACCGAACTAGGGGGCGGCACAGATACGCAGTATTTT
NA,TRBV5-1,15,TRBD1,TRBJ2-5,CASSLPGQATETQYF,TGCGCCAGCAGCCTCCCGGGACAGGCTACGGAGACCCAGTACTTC
many,TRBV7-6,14,NA,TRBJ2-7,CASSLAGQSYEQYF,TGTGCCAGCAGCTTAGCGGGACAATCCTACGAGCAGTACTTC
many,TRBV6-5,13,TRBD1,TRBJ2-1,CASSSGTGFEQFF,TGTGCCAGCAGCTCCGGGACAGGGTTTGAGCAGTTCTTC
NA,TRBV6-1,14,NA,TRBJ2-7,CASRLGQNRYEQYF,TGTGCCAGCAGACTTGGACAGAACCGCTACGAGCAGTACTTC
NA,TRBV27,15,TRBD2,TRBJ2-7,CASSSSGRGVYEQYF,TGTGCCAGCAGTTCCTCGGGGCGGGGGGTTTACGAGCAGTACTTC
NA,TRBV27,17,TRBD1,TRBJ1-4,CASSSSSTGRTNEKLFF,TGTGCCAGCAGTTCATCCTCGACAGGGAGAACTAATGAAAAACTGTTTTTT
many,TRBV7-6,15,NA,TRBJ1-2,CASSGYYGGDFGYTF,TGTGCCAGCAGCGGCTATTATGGGGGGGACTTTGGCTACACCTTC